This TCR beta chain was documented in a study of T cell repertoires in cytomegalovirus infection. Study at large: An indication of both CMV infection and matching HLA type came from public TCR beta signatures. Study-level results: HLA-C-restricted CMV clonotypes gave the most frequent clonotype in two of eight donors.

From the reads, TCRdb called clonotypes with MiXCR, one entry per CDR3 protein. The data hold roughly 200,000 distinct CDR3 sequences, with roughly 9% observed a single time. Germline CDR1 is SGHTA and CDR2 is FQGNSA. The V and J ends lost 3 bases and 2 bases, in that order; junction bases with no gene match: 9. The CDR3 is made up of 19 amino acids. This clonotype was detected only a few times. What it binds is unknown. The sequenced material came from PBMCs. The source of this sequence is a human donor in good health (CMV status not recorded). Some clones in this sample may be carry-over from other donors' samples. The rearrangement uses TRBV7-2 and TRBJ2-1; 14 bases match TRBD2. The CDR3, as DNA: TGTGCCAGCAGCTTGGGACTAGCGGGAGTTATCGCCACCTACAATGAGCAGTTCTTC. Its translation: CASSLGLAGVIATYNEQFF.